Listed here are 18 T cell receptor beta chains from one sample, sequenced in a study of cytomegalovirus exposure and HLA in healthy donors. PCR primers comprised 60 Vbeta and 13 Jbeta primers. The table came from immunoSEQ multiplex PCR; TCRdb's copy has only in-frame clones and leaves some out. The profile shows approximately 100,000 clones, 75% of them singletons. The material sequenced was PBMCs. These TCRs come from a man aged 45-65 years in good health and CMV-seronegative.

The chain uses TRBV5-1 and TRBJ1-1, with D perhaps TRBD1 (6 bases). Trimming shortened V by 3 bases and J by 1 base, and 16 bases separated the two germline ends. CDR1 is SGHRS and CDR2 is YFSETQ in the germline V gene. The CDR3 spans 16 residues. This CDR3 reads CASSYAQTDRNTEAFF. Here the CDR3 DNA reads TGCGCCAGCAGCTACGCCCAGACGGACAGGAACACTGAAGCTTTCTTT.

The chain uses TRBV5-6 and TRBJ2-7; 10 nucleotides align to TRBD2. Trimming at V came to 3 bases and at J to 7 bases, leaving 13 bases not matched to a gene. The CDR3 covers 16 residues. CDR1 and CDR2 from the germline V gene are SGHDT and YYEEEE. The CDR3, as DNA: TGTGCCAGCAGCTCCATTATTGAGCGGGGGGGCCGGGAGCAGTACTTC. This codes for CASSSIIERGGREQYF.

This clone was detected once. The chain has TRBV30 and TRBJ2-5, with 7 bases matching TRBD1. Germline CDR1 is GTSNPN and CDR2 is SVGIG (reference sequence). This CDR3 is built from 16 residues. The V segment lost 0 bases and the J segment 4 bases; nucleotides outside the gene matches: 11. In DNA form, the CDR3 reads TGTGCCTGGAGTGTCCCACTCCCAGGGGGTGGAGAGACCCAGTACTTC. It yields the protein CAWSVPLPGGGETQYF.

The table lists this clone with a few counts. The chain couples TRBV28 to TRBJ2-7; 9 nucleotides line up with TRBD2. The length of the CDR3 is 16 residues. CDR1 and CDR2 from the germline V gene are MDHEN and SYDVKM. With V trimmed by 6 bases and J by 2 bases, 11 bases remained unmatched. The CDR3 sequence: CASSSSGAVGAYEQYF. DNA of the CDR3: TGTGCCAGCAGCTCTAGCGGGGCCGTTGGAGCCTACGAGCAGTACTTC.

This chain connects TRBV2 to TRBJ2-5; unclear D gene. The CDR3 has 12 amino acids. From germline, CDR1 is SNHLY and CDR2 FYNNEI. V lost 4 bases to trimming and J lost 2 bases, with 5 bases between them. The CDR3: CASSAQQETQYF. The CDR3 DNA follows: TGTGCCAGCAGTGCACAGCAAGAGACCCAGTACTTC.

The V gene is TRBV2, the J gene TRBJ2-1; 10 bases are a match to TRBD2. The CDR3 loop spans 13 amino acids. Germline loops: CDR1 SNHLY, CDR2 FYNNEI. The V gene end was trimmed by 8 bases and the J gene end by 6 bases; junction bases not matched to a gene: 4. CDR3 loop: CASCRTSGNEQFF. The CDR3 coding sequence is TGTGCCAGCTGCCGGACTAGCGGCAATGAGCAGTTCTTC.

The chain couples TRBV7-9 to TRBJ2-2; D might be TRBD2 (5 bases). V lost 5 bases, J lost 1 base, and 11 bases lay in between. The CDR3 is made up of 15 amino acids. Germline V gene data show CDR1 as SEHNR and CDR2 as FQNEAQ (reference sequence). CDR3 in amino acids: CASSPLGRNTGELFF. DNA for the CDR3: TGTGCCAGCAGCCCCCTGGGGAGGAACACCGGGGAGCTGTTTTTT.

The CDR3 loop is CASSQQGVGSDTQYF. Written as DNA, the CDR3 is TGTGCCAGCAGTCAACAGGGGGTCGGATCAGATACGCAGTATTTT. The chain joins TRBV6-5 to TRBJ2-3; 8 bases line up with TRBD1. The V gene's germline CDR1 is MNHEY and CDR2 SVGAGI. The trim removed 5 bases at V and 4 bases at J, leaving 8 bases unmatched. The CDR3 is 15 residues long.

This clone was seen just once. The V call is TRBV5-5, the J call TRBJ1-2; D gene unclear. Between the trimmed V and J ends, which lost 4 bases and 8 bases, there was a span of 27 bases. In germline, CDR1 is SGHKS, CDR2 YYEKEE (reference sequence). The CDR3 contains 17 residues. The CDR3 coding sequence is TGTGCCAGCAGCACCAGAGTAACCGGGCTCCGGGATAAAGGCTACACCTTC. It is translated as CASSTRVTGLRDKGYTF.

The chain links TRBV29-1 to TRBJ2-2, with D possibly matching TRBD1 (6 bases). CDR3 size: 13 residues. Per germline, CDR1 SQVTM and CDR2 ANQGSEA. Trimming took 5 bases from V and 0 from J, leaving 7 bases between them. Here the CDR3 DNA reads TGCAGCGTTAGGGACACGAACACCGGGGAGCTGTTTTTT. Residues: CSVRDTNTGELFF.

V is TRBV29-1 and J is TRBJ1-1; 7 bases are shared with TRBD1. J lost 4 bases, V lost 4 bases, and 3 bases had no gene match. Germline-derived CDR1 and CDR2 are SQVTM and ANQGSEA. The CDR3 is made up of 12 amino acids. CDR3 DNA sequence: TGCAGCGTTGTAGGGGACAGCACTGAAGCTTTCTTT. Protein product: CSVVGDSTEAFF.

The chain couples TRBV5-1 to TRBJ2-7, with 10 bases matching TRBD1. Germline lookup yields CDR1 SGHRS and CDR2 YFSETQ. J was trimmed by 5 bases and V by 4 bases; bases with no gene match: 6. This CDR3 has 14 amino acids. The CDR3 reads CASSPDRGADEQYF. CDR3 DNA sequence: TGCGCCAGCAGCCCGGACAGGGGGGCCGACGAGCAGTACTTC.

This clone was recorded once. The V call is TRBV30, the J call TRBJ1-5; maybe TRBD1 (5 bases). The CDR3 extends over 14 amino acids. Germline CDR1 is GTSNPN and CDR2 is SVGIG (reference sequence). With 0 bases removed from V and 2 bases from J, the gap between germline ends came to 8 bases. The CDR3 region is CAWSVLTGNQPQHF. CDR3 DNA sequence: TGTGCCTGGAGTGTATTGACAGGCAATCAGCCCCAGCATTTT.

This rearrangement joins TRBV29-1 to TRBJ1-1; no clear D. Trimming left V 6 bases short and J 0 bases short, with 8 bases between. The CDR3 is made up of 12 amino acids. From germline, CDR1 is SQVTM and CDR2 ANQGSEA. Here the CDR3 DNA reads TGCAGCGTGAGGTCCTTGAACACTGAAGCTTTCTTT. This gives the protein CSVRSLNTEAFF. Full variable domain (rest looked up from reference TRBV29-1 and TRBJ1-1): SAVISQKPSRDICQRGTSLTIQCQVDSQVTMMFWYRQQPGQSLTLIATANQGSEATYESGFVIDKFPISRPNLTFSTLTVSNMSPEDSSIYLCSVRSLNTEAFFGQGTRLTVV.

This clone was found once. The V call is TRBV4-1, the J call TRBJ2-1; 7 bases align to TRBD1. The CDR3 has 15 residues. With V trimmed by 5 bases and J by 10 bases, 14 bases remained unmatched. CDR1 and CDR2 (germline): MGHRA, YSYEKL. Here the CDR3 reads CASSTRQGSSGEQFF. For the CDR3, the DNA is TGCGCCAGCAGCACTCGACAGGGCTCATCGGGAGAGCAGTTCTTC.

V usage is TRBV7-8 and J usage is TRBJ2-1; the match to TRBD2 covers 11 bases. The CDR3 spans 14 residues. The V gene's germline CDR1 is SGHVS and CDR2 FQNEAQ. Unmatched junction bases numbered 10, after V lost 8 bases and J lost 10 bases. The CDR3 sequence is CASSSSGRAEEQFF. CDR3 DNA: TGTGCCAGCTCGAGTAGCGGGAGGGCCGAGGAGCAGTTCTTC.

The rearrangement uses TRBV5-1 and TRBJ2-7; 7 nucleotides align to TRBD2. This CDR3 has 13 amino acids. Germline trimming cut 2 bases from V and 6 bases from J; bases unmatched to any gene: 5. Germline V CDR1 and CDR2: SGHRS, YFSETQ. For the CDR3, the DNA is TGCGCCAGCAGCTTTATGAGGGAGGGCGAGCAGTACTTC. This codes for CASSFMREGEQYF. Filled out from reference TRBV5-1 and TRBJ2-7, the complete variable domain reads KAGVTQTPRYLIKTRGQQVTLSCSPISGHRSVSWYQQTPGQGLQFLFEYFSETQRNKGNFPGRFSGRQFSNSRSEMNVSTLELGDSALYLCASSFMREGEQYFGPGTRLTVT.

This clone showed up just a few times. This rearrangement joins TRBV5-6 to TRBJ1-1, with TRBD1 matching over 7 bases. J lost 4 bases, V lost 4 bases, and 4 bases had no gene match. This CDR3 spans 13 amino acids. From germline, CDR1 is SGHDT and CDR2 YYEEEE. The CDR3 DNA follows: TGTGCCAGCAGCCCAGGGGGGAGCACTGAAGCTTTCTTT. Translating it yields CASSPGGSTEAFF. Together with reference TRBV5-6 and TRBJ1-1, the CDR3 gives the full variable domain: DAGVTQSPTHLIKTRGQQVTLRCSPKSGHDTVSWYQQALGQGPQFIFQYYEEEERQRGNFPDRFSGHQFPNYSSELNVNALLLGDSALYLCASSPGGSTEAFFGQGTRLTVV.